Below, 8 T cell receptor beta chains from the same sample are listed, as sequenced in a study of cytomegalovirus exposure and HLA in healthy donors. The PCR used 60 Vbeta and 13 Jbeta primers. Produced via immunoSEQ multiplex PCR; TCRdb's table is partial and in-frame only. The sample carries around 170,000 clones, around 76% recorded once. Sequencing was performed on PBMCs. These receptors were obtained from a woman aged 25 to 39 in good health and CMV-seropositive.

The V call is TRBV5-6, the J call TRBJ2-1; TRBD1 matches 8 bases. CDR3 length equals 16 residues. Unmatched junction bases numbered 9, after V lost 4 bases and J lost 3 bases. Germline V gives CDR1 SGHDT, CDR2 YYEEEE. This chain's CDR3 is CASSIAPDRVYNEQFF. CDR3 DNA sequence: TGTGCCAGCAGCATTGCCCCGGACAGGGTCTACAATGAGCAGTTCTTC.

CDR3 bases: TGTGCCAGTAGTATCACCAGGGGGCATGGCTACACCTTC. Protein: CASSITRGHGYTF. This chain uses TRBV19 with TRBJ1-2, with 8 bases matching TRBD1. The CDR3 runs 13 residues. CDR1 and CDR2 from the germline V gene are LNHDA and SQIVND (reference sequence). Unmatched junction bases numbered 3, after V lost 3 bases and J lost 6 bases. The variable domain in full, completed from reference TRBV19 and TRBJ1-2, reads DGGITQSPKYLFRKEGQNVTLSCEQNLNHDAMYWYRQDPGQGLRLIYYSQIVNDFQKGDIAEGYSVSREKKESFPLTVTSAQKNPTAFYLCASSITRGHGYTFGSGTRLTVV.

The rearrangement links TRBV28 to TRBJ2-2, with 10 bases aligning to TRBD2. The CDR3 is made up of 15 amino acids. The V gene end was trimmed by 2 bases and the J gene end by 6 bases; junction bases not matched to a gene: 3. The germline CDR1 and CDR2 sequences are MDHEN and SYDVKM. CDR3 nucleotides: TGTGCCAGCAGTTTAAGCCTAGCGGGGGCCGGGGAGCTGTTTTTT. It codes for CASSLSLAGAGELFF.

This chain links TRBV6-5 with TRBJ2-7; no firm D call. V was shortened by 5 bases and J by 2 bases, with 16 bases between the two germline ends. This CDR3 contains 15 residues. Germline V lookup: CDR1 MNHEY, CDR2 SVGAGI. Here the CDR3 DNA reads TGTGCCAGCAGTAACAGCCCCTCCCCAGCCTACGAGCAGTACTTC. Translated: CASSNSPSPAYEQYF.

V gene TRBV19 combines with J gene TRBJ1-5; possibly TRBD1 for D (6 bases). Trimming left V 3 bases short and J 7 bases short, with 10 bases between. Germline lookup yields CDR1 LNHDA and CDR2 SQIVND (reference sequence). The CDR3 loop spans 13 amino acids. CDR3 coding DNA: TGTGCCAGTAGTATGCAGGGGCGACAGCCCCAGCATTTT. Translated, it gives CASSMQGRQPQHF.

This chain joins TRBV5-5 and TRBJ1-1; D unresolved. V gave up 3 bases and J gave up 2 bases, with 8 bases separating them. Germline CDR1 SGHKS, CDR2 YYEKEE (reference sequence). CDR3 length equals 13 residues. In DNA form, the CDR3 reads TGTGCCAGCAGCTGGCAGGTAAACACTGAAGCTTTCTTT. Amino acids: CASSWQVNTEAFF.

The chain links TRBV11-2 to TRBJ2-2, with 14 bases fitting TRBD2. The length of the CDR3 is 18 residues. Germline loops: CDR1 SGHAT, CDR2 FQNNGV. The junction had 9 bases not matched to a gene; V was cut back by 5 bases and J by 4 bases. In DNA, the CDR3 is TGTGCCAGCAGCCCCGGACTAGCGGGGGGTCCCGGCACCGGGGAGCTGTTTTTT. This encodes CASSPGLAGGPGTGELFF. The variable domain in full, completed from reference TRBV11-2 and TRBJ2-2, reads EAGVAQSPRYKIIEKRQSVAFWCNPISGHATLYWYQQILGQGPKLLIQFQNNGVVDDSQLPKDRFSAERLKGVDSTLKIQPAKLEDSAVYLCASSPGLAGGPGTGELFFGEGSRLTVL.

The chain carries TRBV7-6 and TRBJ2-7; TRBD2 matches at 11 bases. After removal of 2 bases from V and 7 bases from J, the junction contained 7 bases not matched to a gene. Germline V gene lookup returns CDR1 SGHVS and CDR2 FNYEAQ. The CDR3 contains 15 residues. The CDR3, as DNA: TGTGCCAGCAGCTTATATAGCGGGGGGGCGTCTGAGCAGTACTTC. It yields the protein CASSLYSGGASEQYF.